These T cell receptor beta chains were read from a single sample in a study of regulatory T cells in long-lasting Graves disease. TCRdb re-called the multiplex PCR reads with MiXCR, one entry per CDR3 protein. Of 530,000 or so distinct CDR3 sequences listed, more than 15% are singletons. In addition, the sample was reused for a study of T cells in Graves' hyperthyroidism and ophthalmopathy.

Sequenced material: peripheral blood mononuclear cells (PBMCs), taken at new diagnosis, from a patient treated with antithyroid drugs. The receptors were gathered from a man aged 18 to 35 with Graves disease. CDR3s include the opening cysteine and the closing phenylalanine or tryptophan. D genes are given only for firm matches. Not all rows give a size; the values are once, few, many and, for expanded clones, a class.

clone_size: many
v_call: TRBV20-1
d_call: TRBD2
j_call: TRBJ2-5
cdr3_aa: CSADSMRGRSETQYF

clone_size: once
v_call: TRBV19
d_call: TRBD2
j_call: TRBJ2-1
cdr3_aa: CASAQGTSFYNEQFF

clone_size: many
v_call: TRBV20-1
d_call: NA
j_call: TRBJ2-7
cdr3_aa: CSARDLLARSSYEQYF

clone_size: many
v_call: TRBV7-2
d_call: TRBD2
j_call: NA
cdr3_aa: CASSLDRTRRDGSYEQYF

clone_size: few
v_call: TRBV4-2
d_call: NA
j_call: TRBJ2-1
cdr3_aa: CASSQEVRFGEYNEQFF

clone_size: many
v_call: TRBV29-1
d_call: TRBD2
j_call: TRBJ2-2
cdr3_aa: CSATGLAGTGVNTGELFF

clone_size: NA
v_call: TRBV5-1
d_call: NA
j_call: TRBJ2-1
cdr3_aa: CASSREGTGSYNEQFF

clone_size: many
v_call: TRBV28
d_call: TRBD2
j_call: TRBJ2-1
cdr3_aa: CASSFSGRMNEQFF

clone_size: few
v_call: TRBV6-5
d_call: NA
j_call: TRBJ2-7
cdr3_aa: CASSYSGGWEQYF

clone_size: NA
v_call: TRBV7-9
d_call: NA
j_call: TRBJ1-6
cdr3_aa: CASSPSLARGNSPLHF

clone_size: NA
v_call: TRBV7-2
d_call: NA
j_call: TRBJ2-5
cdr3_aa: CASSLGRKVRETQYF

clone_size: many
v_call: TRBV12-3/TRBV12-4
d_call: NA
j_call: TRBJ2-3
cdr3_aa: CASSRGATDTQYF

clone_size: few
v_call: TRBV29-1
d_call: TRBD1
j_call: TRBJ1-2
cdr3_aa: CSVRTGGSYTF

clone_size: many
v_call: TRBV12-3/TRBV12-4
d_call: NA
j_call: TRBJ1-4
cdr3_aa: CASSSVRTALEKLFF

clone_size: many
v_call: TRBV6-1
d_call: TRBD1
j_call: TRBJ2-7
cdr3_aa: CASSPQRQGVGDEQYF

clone_size: many
v_call: TRBV11-2
d_call: NA
j_call: TRBJ2-3
cdr3_aa: CASSLLVNTDTQYF

clone_size: many
v_call: TRBV28
d_call: TRBD1
j_call: TRBJ1-3
cdr3_aa: CASSTPGQGYGNTIYF

clone_size: many
v_call: TRBV28
d_call: NA
j_call: TRBJ2-7
cdr3_aa: CASSPPRDEQYF

clone_size: NA
v_call: TRBV14
d_call: NA
j_call: TRBJ1-6
cdr3_aa: CASSQELWNSPLHF

clone_size: NA
v_call: TRBV5-7
d_call: NA
j_call: TRBJ2-7
cdr3_aa: CASSLLTDYYEQYF

clone_size: few
v_call: TRBV3-1
d_call: NA
j_call: TRBJ1-1
cdr3_aa: CASSQIGEAFF

clone_size: NA
v_call: TRBV20-1
d_call: NA
j_call: TRBJ2-5
cdr3_aa: CGAPLGETQYF

clone_size: few
v_call: TRBV28
d_call: NA
j_call: TRBJ2-6
cdr3_aa: CASAGRQALTF

clone_size: many
v_call: TRBV11-2
d_call: TRBD2
j_call: TRBJ2-2
cdr3_aa: CASSLGLAGAGELFF

clone_size: few
v_call: TRBV5-1
d_call: TRBD2
j_call: TRBJ2-1
cdr3_aa: CASSPTSGLHNEQFF

clone_size: few
v_call: TRBV30
d_call: NA
j_call: TRBJ2-5
cdr3_aa: CAWSTGKQETQYF

clone_size: many
v_call: TRBV20-1
d_call: NA
j_call: TRBJ2-3
cdr3_aa: CSATPGEVGETDTQYF

clone_size: many
v_call: TRBV7-2
d_call: NA
j_call: TRBJ1-5
cdr3_aa: CASSFEVRRNQPQHF

clone_size: few
v_call: TRBV14
d_call: TRBD1
j_call: TRBJ2-7
cdr3_aa: CASSQVSTGGGEQYF

clone_size: many
v_call: TRBV7-9
d_call: TRBD2
j_call: TRBJ2-7
cdr3_aa: CASSSGTSGHEQYF

clone_size: NA
v_call: TRBV10-3
d_call: NA
j_call: TRBJ2-2
cdr3_aa: CAISGGVQLGELFF

clone_size: many
v_call: TRBV20-1
d_call: TRBD2
j_call: TRBJ2-3
cdr3_aa: CSATGTSGNTDTQYF

clone_size: few
v_call: TRBV15
d_call: NA
j_call: TRBJ2-6
cdr3_aa: CATSREIASGANVLTF

clone_size: NA
v_call: TRBV28
d_call: NA
j_call: TRBJ1-5
cdr3_aa: CASSSTEFNQPQHF

clone_size: few
v_call: TRBV7-3
d_call: TRBD2
j_call: TRBJ2-3
cdr3_aa: CASSPRGGSGSTQYF

clone_size: many
v_call: TRBV5-1
d_call: TRBD1
j_call: TRBJ2-7
cdr3_aa: CASRFDRVPYEQYF

clone_size: few
v_call: TRBV20-1
d_call: TRBD1
j_call: TRBJ1-5
cdr3_aa: CSANRGRLGDQPQHF

clone_size: few
v_call: TRBV7-9
d_call: NA
j_call: TRBJ1-1
cdr3_aa: CASSFNGIGGEAFF

clone_size: many
v_call: TRBV3-1
d_call: TRBD2
j_call: TRBJ2-7
cdr3_aa: CASSQGVAGRVYEQYF

clone_size: once
v_call: TRBV7-3
d_call: NA
j_call: TRBJ2-2
cdr3_aa: CASKTPGPGELFF

clone_size: NA
v_call: TRBV9
d_call: TRBD1
j_call: TRBJ2-7
cdr3_aa: CASSVGTGLTEEQYF

clone_size: NA
v_call: TRBV20-1
d_call: NA
j_call: TRBJ2-5
cdr3_aa: CSARPGLQETQYF

clone_size: NA
v_call: TRBV7-9
d_call: NA
j_call: TRBJ2-7
cdr3_aa: CASSLSPLSIYEQYF

clone_size: many
v_call: TRBV6-2/TRBV6-3
d_call: TRBD1
j_call: TRBJ2-7
cdr3_aa: CASSTVRRQGSYEQYF

clone_size: many
v_call: TRBV15
d_call: TRBD2
j_call: TRBJ2-1
cdr3_aa: CATSREGLAGGELSEQFF

clone_size: few
v_call: TRBV6-2/TRBV6-3
d_call: NA
j_call: TRBJ2-1
cdr3_aa: CASGRTNNEQFF

clone_size: many
v_call: TRBV11-2
d_call: NA
j_call: TRBJ2-7
cdr3_aa: CASSLGAFYEQYF

clone_size: many
v_call: TRBV18
d_call: TRBD2
j_call: TRBJ2-7
cdr3_aa: CASSPGAGGSSYEQYF

clone_size: many
v_call: TRBV30
d_call: NA
j_call: TRBJ1-1
cdr3_aa: CAWSFSRAWNTEAFF

clone_size: NA
v_call: TRBV2
d_call: NA
j_call: TRBJ1-1
cdr3_aa: CASSARQMGVNTEAFF

clone_size: NA
v_call: TRBV18
d_call: NA
j_call: TRBJ2-1
cdr3_aa: CASSQRDAEQFF

clone_size: many
v_call: TRBV2
d_call: NA
j_call: TRBJ1-5
cdr3_aa: CASSERRDQPQHF

clone_size: NA
v_call: TRBV5-6
d_call: TRBD1
j_call: TRBJ1-5
cdr3_aa: CASSLFLGPGGYSNQPQHF